This entry lists 24 T cell receptor beta chains sequenced from one sample in a study of blood T cell repertoires in COVID-19 (TCRdb year 2020). Library preparation used the immunoSEQ multiplex PCR assay. TCRdb obtained this table from immuneACCESS and retained in-frame rearrangements with V and J assigned. These tables miss some clones; where compared with another copy, unresolved V genes account for less than half of the shortfall, and the remainder is unexplained. This sample holds about 330,000 clones; 87% were observed only once. In total, the top ten clones hold around 10% of the sample. Sequenced input: peripheral blood. Receptor source: a man younger than 40 with COVID-19, enrolled during active disease.

This chain links TRBV24-1 with TRBJ1-5, with D perhaps matching TRBD1 (5 bases). This CDR3 spans 13 amino acids. Trimming removed 6 bases at V and 9 bases at J, with 14 bases between. Germline lookup yields CDR1 KGHDR and CDR2 SFDVKD. The CDR3, as DNA: TGTGCCACCAGTTCAGACGGCGGGGGGCCCCAGCATTTT. Translated: CATSSDGGGPQHF.

The chain joins TRBV19 to TRBJ1-2, with 9 bases lining up with TRBD1. Unmatched junction bases numbered 7, after V lost 4 bases and J lost 4 bases. The CDR3 length is 15 residues. Germline values: CDR1 LNHDA, CDR2 SQIVND (reference sequence). The chain's CDR3 is CASSTLQGATYGYTF. The CDR3 DNA sequence: TGTGCCAGTAGTACCCTACAGGGGGCGACCTATGGCTACACCTTC.

The CDR3 is CAISGLASYEQYF. The CDR3, as DNA: TGTGCCATCAGCGGACTAGCGTCCTACGAGCAGTACTTC. The V call is TRBV10-3, the J call TRBJ2-7; 9 bases match TRBD2. The germline V gene encodes CDR1 ENHRY and CDR2 SYGVKD. Germline trimming cut 6 bases from V and 1 base from J; bases unmatched to any gene: 1. This CDR3 is built from 13 residues.

This chain uses TRBV6-2 or TRBV6-3 with TRBJ2-7; possibly TRBD2 for D (5 bases). Per germline, CDR1 MNHEY and CDR2 SVGEGT. The CDR3 runs 16 residues. The V gene lost 0 bases and the J gene lost 4 bases, with 16 bases spanning the gap. The CDR3 protein is CASSYSISGWEYEQYF. CDR3 nucleotide sequence: TGTGCCAGCAGTTACTCGATCTCGGGGTGGGAGTACGAGCAGTACTTC.

The chain employs TRBV13 and TRBJ2-7; the match to TRBD1 covers 9 bases. The CDR3 is 16 residues long. CDR1 and CDR2 (germline): PRHDT, FYEKMQ (reference sequence). V lost 5 bases to trimming and J lost 2 bases; unmatched junction nucleotides: 10. The CDR3 DNA sequence: TGTGCCAGCAGCGCTGAGACCGGGACAGGGCCCTACGAGCAGTACTTC. This translates into CASSAETGTGPYEQYF.

The chain employs TRBV18 and TRBJ1-4, with 8 bases aligning to TRBD1. This CDR3 spans 18 amino acids. The germline V gene encodes CDR1 KGHSH and CDR2 LQKENI. V gave up 3 bases and J gave up 11 bases; unmatched junction bases: 20. The CDR3 nucleotides are TGTGCCAGCTCACCTTTCCGAACAGGGGGAACCCTAGAAGGGAAACTGTTTTTT. Its translation: CASSPFRTGGTLEGKLFF.

The V gene is TRBV6-6, the J gene TRBJ2-7; perhaps TRBD2 as D (5 bases). This CDR3 is built from 15 residues. The V and J ends lost 0 bases and 1 base respectively, with 10 bases between them. CDR1 MNHNY and CDR2 SVGAGI come from the germline V gene (reference sequence). CDR3 nucleotide sequence: TGTGCCAGCAGTTACTCCTCTTGGACTTCCTACGAGCAGTACTTC. Encoded protein: CASSYSSWTSYEQYF.

V gene TRBV10-3 combines with J gene TRBJ1-2, with 8 nucleotides matching TRBD1. The V segment lost 6 bases and the J segment 4 bases; nucleotides outside the gene matches: 4. Germline V gene sequence: CDR1 ENHRY, CDR2 SYGVKD. The CDR3 runs to 13 residues. CDR3 in DNA: TGTGCCATCAGGGACGACAGGGGCTATGGCTACACCTTC. Its translation is CAIRDDRGYGYTF.

The chain employs TRBV6-5 and TRBJ1-1, with a possible D match to TRBD1 (5 bases). The V gene's germline CDR1 is MNHEY and CDR2 SVGAGI. Trimming stripped 0 bases from V and 11 bases from J, with 10 bases between. The CDR3 covers 12 residues. The CDR3 region has the DNA TGTGCCAGCAGTTACTCCGGGTCAGGGGCTTTCTTT. It translates to CASSYSGSGAFF.

The chain joins TRBV5-1 to TRBJ1-5, with a possible D match to TRBD1 (5 bases). Germline assignment: CDR1 SGHRS and CDR2 YFSETQ. Deletions cut 0 bases from V and 4 bases from J, with 11 bases between. CDR3 size: 15 residues. The CDR3 sequence: CASSLEGIRNQPQHF. CDR3 nucleotides: TGCGCCAGCAGCTTGGAGGGGATCAGGAATCAGCCCCAGCATTTT. Full variable domain (remainder filled in from reference TRBV5-1 and TRBJ1-5): KAGVTQTPRYLIKTRGQQVTLSCSPISGHRSVSWYQQTPGQGLQFLFEYFSETQRNKGNFPGRFSGRQFSNSRSEMNVSTLELGDSALYLCASSLEGIRNQPQHFGDGTRLSIL.

The CDR3 loop is CASSQEGRIGRNTIYF. CDR3 coding DNA: TGCGCCAGCAGCCAAGAGGGGCGCATAGGGAGAAACACCATATATTTT. This chain uses TRBV4-1 with TRBJ1-3, with D tentatively TRBD1 (5 bases). Deletions cut 0 bases from V and 5 bases from J, with 14 bases between. The germline V gene has CDR1 MGHRA and CDR2 YSYEKL. CDR3 length: 16 amino acids.

This rearrangement joins TRBV29-1 to TRBJ2-6; TRBD1 might be the D (5 bases). The length of the CDR3 is 15 residues. Trimming left V 1 base short and J 0 bases short, with 7 bases between. CDR1 and CDR2 from the germline V gene are SQVTM and ANQGSEA. CDR3 nucleotide sequence: TGCAGCGTTGAAGGCCAGGGCTCTGGGGCCAACGTCCTGACTTTC. It translates to CSVEGQGSGANVLTF.

This sequence joins TRBV28 and TRBJ1-1; D is uncertain. Trimming took 7 bases from V and 1 from J, leaving 4 bases between them. The CDR3 is 11 amino acids. Per germline, CDR1 MDHEN and CDR2 SYDVKM. This CDR3 is CASIQNTEAFF. The CDR3 bases are TGTGCCAGCATTCAGAACACTGAAGCTTTCTTT.

This clone appeared once. The CDR3 sequence is CASSGSPLGTGGKDYGYTF. The CDR3 DNA reads as TGTGCCAGCAGTGGATCACCGTTAGGGACAGGGGGTAAAGACTATGGCTACACCTTC. The chain combines TRBV6-6 with TRBJ1-2, with TRBD1 matching over 11 bases. Losses at the gene ends were 5 bases for V and 3 bases for J; bases not matched to a gene: 17. The CDR3 is 19 residues long. From germline, CDR1 is MNHNY and CDR2 SVGAGI (reference sequence).

V usage is TRBV6-5 and J usage is TRBJ1-6, with TRBD1 matching 7 bases. The CDR3 extends over 14 amino acids. CDR1 is MNHEY, CDR2 SVGAGI, per germline. J gave up 6 bases and V 5 bases, and 4 bases lay outside the gene matches. DNA for the CDR3: TGTGCCAGCAGTCCCAGGGGGGCTAATTCACCCCTCCACTTT. This encodes CASSPRGANSPLHF.

V usage is TRBV6-5 and J usage is TRBJ2-7; the match to TRBD1 covers 7 bases. The J segment lost 0 bases and the V segment lost 0 bases, leaving 5 bases of the junction unmatched. CDR3 length equals 16 residues. CDR1 MNHEY and CDR2 SVGAGI come from the germline V gene. Here the CDR3 reads CASSYSQQGSSYEQYF. Written as DNA, the CDR3 is TGTGCCAGCAGTTACTCTCAACAGGGGAGCTCCTACGAGCAGTACTTC.

This clone was seen a handful of times. The V gene is TRBV11-3, the J gene TRBJ1-6; D uncertain. The V end was cut by 7 bases, the J end by 8 bases, with 15 bases between. Germline V gene lookup returns CDR1 SGHNT and CDR2 YENEEA. CDR3 size: 14 residues. The CDR3, as DNA: TGTGCCAGCAACCCTTTTGGGCCGGATTCACCCCTCCACTTT. It is translated as CASNPFGPDSPLHF.

V is TRBV27 and J is TRBJ2-2; 7 bases fit TRBD2. J lost 1 base, V lost 3 bases, and 8 bases had no gene match. CDR1 and CDR2 from the germline V gene are MNHEY and SMNVEV (reference sequence). The CDR3 has 17 amino acids. CDR3 region: CASSLSYGGRNTGELFF. The CDR3 DNA sequence: TGTGCCAGCAGTTTGAGTTACGGCGGGAGGAACACCGGGGAGCTGTTTTTT.

The V call is TRBV12-5, the J call TRBJ1-2, with a possible D match to TRBD1 (5 bases). Germline V gene lookup returns CDR1 LGHNT and CDR2 FRNRAP. CDR3 length equals 13 residues. The germline V and J ends were trimmed by 3 bases and 5 bases, with 10 bases remaining between them. For the CDR3, the DNA is TGTGCTAGTGGTTTCCCGGACATTTATGGCTACACCTTC. It is translated as CASGFPDIYGYTF.

The chain combines TRBV24-1 with TRBJ2-3; D is ambiguous. With 10 bases removed from V and 0 bases from J, the gap between germline ends came to 10 bases. CDR1 KGHDR and CDR2 SFDVKD come from the germline V gene. The length of the CDR3 is 13 residues. The CDR3 here is CATTTTSTDTQYF. The CDR3 DNA is TGTGCCACAACGACAACTAGCACAGATACGCAGTATTTT.

The V gene is TRBV21-1, the J gene TRBJ1-5. TRBV21-1 has pseudogene status. The CDR3 consists of 17 residues. CDR3 in amino acids: CASSKAVRKENNQPQHF. The CDR3 coding sequence is TGTGCCAGCAGCAAAGCCGTGAGGAAGGAAAATAATCAGCCCCAGCATTTT.

The gene calls are TRBV27 and TRBJ1-4; D remains ambiguous. CDR1 is MNHEY, CDR2 SMNVEV, per germline (reference sequence). This CDR3 comprises 16 residues. V gave up 5 bases and J gave up 3 bases, with 16 bases separating them. In DNA form, the CDR3 reads TGTGCCAGCAGTCCATCCCCTCTCGGGGCTAATGAAAAACTGTTTTTT. This sequence encodes CASSPSPLGANEKLFF.

The chain uses TRBV6-5 and TRBJ1-1, with 7 positions matching TRBD1. The CDR3 has 16 residues. V was clipped by 4 bases and J by 4 bases; unmatched bases: 12. Germline V gene sequence: CDR1 MNHEY, CDR2 SVGAGI. This CDR3 is CASSSLQGIRGTEAFF. The DNA for the CDR3 is TGTGCCAGCAGTTCCCTACAGGGGATAAGGGGCACTGAAGCTTTCTTT.

The chain uses TRBV5-1 and TRBJ1-1; TRBD1 aligns across 7 bases. CDR1 and CDR2 from the germline V gene are SGHRS and YFSETQ. The J segment lost 1 base and the V segment lost 3 bases, leaving 6 bases of the junction unmatched. This CDR3 has 15 residues. The CDR3 DNA reads TGCGCCAGCAGCTCCGAGGGGGCCCGGAACACTGAAGCTTTCTTT. Translating it yields CASSSEGARNTEAFF.